This TCR beta chain comes out of a study of shared clonotypes between healthy human individuals. Overall study findings and caveats: A handful of donors had about 5% of their naive CD4 clonotypes in common.

V was cut by 1 base and J by 6 bases, with 19 bases left in between. The CDR3 contains 16 residues. Germline V gene sequence: CDR1 SGHRS, CDR2 YFSETQ. The assay ran at deep level. Replicate PCRs run on sorted subsets employed 200 ng DNA, 25,000 to 35,000 T cell genomes. Libraries were prepared by immunoSEQ multiplex PCR; TCRdb keeps only in-frame clonotypes and omits some of them. Of about 960,000 clones listed, approximately 80% were seen once; the top ten hold approximately 1.5%. Partitioning of CD4+ cells yielded a CD45RA+ naive subset and a CD45RA-negative memory subset. Concerning this clone: What it binds is unknown.

Sequencing was performed on memory CD4+ T cells sorted from blood. Subset noted: CD45RA-negative fraction. This chain links TRBV5-1 with TRBJ1-2, with D unresolved. The receptor comes from a man younger than 35 in good health. The chain's CDR3 is CASSLSPNEESHGYTF. The CDR3 bases are TGCGCCAGCAGCTTGTCCCCCAATGAGGAAAGTCATGGCTACACCTTC.